This TCR beta chain stems from a study (dated by TCRdb to 2021 to 2024). Comment on this clone: Its antigen specificity is not known. Qualities for individual bases were not recorded, and no much larger clone is one base off.

Broader findings and caveats from the paper: Further investigation, including longitudinal sampling and assessment of a control group, is stated by the authors to be required.

Survey-level sequencing on the immunoSEQ platform was used to profile TCR beta chain repertoires. The authors processed their data as follows. Repertoire diversity was quantified as the inverse Simpson index, and CDR3 amino acid length spectratypes and V-J pairing frequencies were compared. TCR beta CDR3 sequences were matched against VDJdb to annotate clonotypes specific to SARS-CoV-2, CMV, influenza A and EBV. Held by TCRdb, this immuneACCESS table contains in-frame sequences only and omits some clones. Under half of the omission traces to an unresolved V gene where checked; the cause of the rest is unknown. Clonal size and the V and J genes are those of that table, whereas D and trimming came from the DNA. Here the sample has 45,000 to 60,000 clones; just over 90% occur a single time. Roughly 10% of the sample lies in the top ten. PBMCs were isolated from peripheral blood, and TCR beta sequencing was performed on genomic DNA from unsorted PBMCs.

The germline V gene encodes CDR1 MNHEY and CDR2 SVGAGI. CDR3 length: 14 amino acids, cysteine to phenylalanine. The DNA shown is the 42-base CDR3, in frame from base 1. Relative to germline, V is missing 3 bases and J is missing 8 bases, with 6 bases of the junction outside any gene match. This sequence originates from a man aged 35-49 years with rheumatoid arthritis. Sequencing was done on a sample of PBMCs. The chain is encoded by TRBV6-5 joined to TRBJ1-4; TRBD1 matches 7 bases in the middle. Here the CDR3 is given as CASSYIGGEEKLFF. Read as DNA, the sequence is TGTGCCAGCAGTTATATAGGGGGCGAGGAAAAACTGTTTTTT.